The present T cell receptor (beta chain) was sequenced within a study of read filtering for tumor transcriptome and immune sequencing. Whole-study context: Per sample, TCR-region reads ranged about 4.05 to 11 million by IR-seq, roughly 75 to 1273 by RNA-seq.

Trimming took 7 bases from V and 2 from J; bases not matched to a gene: 5. Germline-derived CDR1 and CDR2 are LNHDA and SQIVND (reference sequence). This CDR3 has 15 amino acids. The library was built from 400 to 500 ng RNA with molecular barcoded adaptors for alpha/delta and beta/gamma chains. TCRdb used MiXCR to reprocess the reads, holding one entry per CDR3 protein. This sample has about 130,000 distinct CDR3 sequences; around 14% occur once, and the top ten carry 7% to 9%. Whole-study findings and limits: IR-seq and RNA-seq agreed better without single-read clonotypes.

This clonotype was recorded many times. The target antigen is unknown. This sequence was found in a donor older than 35 with multiple myeloma. Sequencing was performed on a population of CD138-negative cells sorted from bone marrow. This rearrangement joins TRBV19 to TRBJ2-1; 10 bases match TRBD1. The CDR3 spells CASMTGQGAYNEQFF. DNA for the CDR3: TGTGCCAGTATGACCGGACAGGGGGCCTACAATGAGCAGTTCTTC.